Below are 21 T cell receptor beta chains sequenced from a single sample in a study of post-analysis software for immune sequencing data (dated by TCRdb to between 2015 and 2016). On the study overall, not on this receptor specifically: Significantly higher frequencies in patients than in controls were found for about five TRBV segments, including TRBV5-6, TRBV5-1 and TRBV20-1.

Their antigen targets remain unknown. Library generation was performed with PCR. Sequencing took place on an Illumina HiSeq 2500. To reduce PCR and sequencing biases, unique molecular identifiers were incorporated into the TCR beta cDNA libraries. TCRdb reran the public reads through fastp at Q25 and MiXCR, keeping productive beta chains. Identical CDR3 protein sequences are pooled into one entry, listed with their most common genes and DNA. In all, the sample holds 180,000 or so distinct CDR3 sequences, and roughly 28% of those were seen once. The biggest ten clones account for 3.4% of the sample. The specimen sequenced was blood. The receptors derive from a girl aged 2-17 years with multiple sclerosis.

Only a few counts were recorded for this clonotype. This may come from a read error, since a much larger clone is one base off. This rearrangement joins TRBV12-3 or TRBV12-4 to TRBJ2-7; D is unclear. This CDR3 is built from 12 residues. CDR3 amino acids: CAGSFSTYEQYF. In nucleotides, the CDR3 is TGTGCCGGCAGTTTTTCGACCTACGAGCAGTACTTC.

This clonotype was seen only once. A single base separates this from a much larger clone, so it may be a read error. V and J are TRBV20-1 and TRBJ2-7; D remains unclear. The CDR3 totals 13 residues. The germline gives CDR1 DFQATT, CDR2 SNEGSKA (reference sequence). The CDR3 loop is CSARASRSYERYF. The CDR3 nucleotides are TGCAGTGCTAGAGCCTCCAGGTCCTACGAGCGGTACTTC.

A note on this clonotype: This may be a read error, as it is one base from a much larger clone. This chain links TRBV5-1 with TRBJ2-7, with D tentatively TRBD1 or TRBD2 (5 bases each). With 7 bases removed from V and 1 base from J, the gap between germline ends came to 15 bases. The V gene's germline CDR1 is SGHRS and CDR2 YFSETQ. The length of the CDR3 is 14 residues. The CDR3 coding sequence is TGCGCCAGCTCGTGGGGGTACGGTTCCTACGAGCAGTACTTC. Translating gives CASSWGYGSYEQYF. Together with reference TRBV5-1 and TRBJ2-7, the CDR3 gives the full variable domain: KAGVTQTPRYLIKTRGQQVTLSCSPISGHRSVSWYQQTPGQGLQFLFEYFSETQRNKGNFPGRFSGRQFSNSRSEMNVSTLELGDSALYLCASSWGYGSYEQYFGPGTRLTVT.

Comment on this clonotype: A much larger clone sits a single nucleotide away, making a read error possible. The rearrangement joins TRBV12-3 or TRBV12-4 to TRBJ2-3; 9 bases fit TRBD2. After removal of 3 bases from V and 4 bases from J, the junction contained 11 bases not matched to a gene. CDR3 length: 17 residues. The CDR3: CASSFPGTSRSADTQYF. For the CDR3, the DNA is TGTGCCAGCAGTTTCCCAGGGACTAGCAGAAGCGCAGATACGCAGTATTTT.

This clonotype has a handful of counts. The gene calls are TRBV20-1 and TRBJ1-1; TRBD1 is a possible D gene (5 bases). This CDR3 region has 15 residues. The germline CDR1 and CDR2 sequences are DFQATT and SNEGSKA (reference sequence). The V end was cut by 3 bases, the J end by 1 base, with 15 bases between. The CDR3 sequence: CSASFAGSGNTEAFF. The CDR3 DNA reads TGCAGTGCTAGTTTCGCAGGGTCGGGGAACACTGAAGCTTTCTTT.

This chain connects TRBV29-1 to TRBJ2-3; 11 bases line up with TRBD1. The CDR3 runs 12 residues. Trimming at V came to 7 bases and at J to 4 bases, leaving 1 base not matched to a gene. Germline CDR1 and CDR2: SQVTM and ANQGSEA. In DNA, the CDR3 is TGCAGCGGGGGACAGGGGGCAGATACGCAGTATTTT. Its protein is CSGGQGADTQYF.

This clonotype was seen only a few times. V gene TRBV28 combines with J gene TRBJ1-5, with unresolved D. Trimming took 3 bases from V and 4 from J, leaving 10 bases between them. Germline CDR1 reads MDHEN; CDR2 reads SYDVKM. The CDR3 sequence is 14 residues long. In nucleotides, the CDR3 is TGTGCCAGCAGTTTGGGCCGTCGTAATCAGCCCCAGCATTTT. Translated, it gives CASSLGRRNQPQHF.

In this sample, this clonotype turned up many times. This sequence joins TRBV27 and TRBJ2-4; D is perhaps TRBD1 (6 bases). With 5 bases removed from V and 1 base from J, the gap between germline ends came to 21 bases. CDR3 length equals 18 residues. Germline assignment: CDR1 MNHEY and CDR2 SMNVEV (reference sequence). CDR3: CASSQRQLGGTAKNIQYF. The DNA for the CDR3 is TGTGCCAGCAGTCAGCGACAACTAGGGGGTACGGCCAAAAACATTCAGTACTTC.

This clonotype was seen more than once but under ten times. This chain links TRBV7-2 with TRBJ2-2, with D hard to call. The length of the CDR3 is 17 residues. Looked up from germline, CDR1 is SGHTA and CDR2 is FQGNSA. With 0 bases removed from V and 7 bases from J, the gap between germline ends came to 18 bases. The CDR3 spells CASSLASSGPLGGELFF. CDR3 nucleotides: TGTGCCAGCAGCTTAGCGTCCTCAGGCCCGTTGGGCGGGGAGCTGTTTTTT. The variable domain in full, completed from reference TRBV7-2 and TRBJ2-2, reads GAGVSQSPSNKVTEKGKDVELRCDPISGHTALYWYRQSLGQGLEFLIYFQGNSAPDKSGLPSDRFSAERTGGSVSTLTIQRTQQEDSAVYLCASSLASSGPLGGELFFGEGSRLTVL.

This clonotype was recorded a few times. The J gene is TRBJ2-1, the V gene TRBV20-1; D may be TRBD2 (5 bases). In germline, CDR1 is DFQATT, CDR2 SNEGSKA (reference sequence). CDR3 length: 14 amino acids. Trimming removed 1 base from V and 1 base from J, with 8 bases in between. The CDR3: CSARASWSYNEQFF. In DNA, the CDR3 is TGCAGTGCTAGAGCTAGCTGGTCCTACAATGAGCAGTTCTTC.

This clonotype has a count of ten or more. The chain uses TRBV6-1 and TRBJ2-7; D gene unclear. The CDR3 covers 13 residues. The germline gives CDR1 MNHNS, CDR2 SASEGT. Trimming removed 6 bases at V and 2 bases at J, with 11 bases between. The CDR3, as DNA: TGTGCCAGCAGGGCTGAAGGTACCTACGAGCAGTACTTC. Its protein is CASRAEGTYEQYF.

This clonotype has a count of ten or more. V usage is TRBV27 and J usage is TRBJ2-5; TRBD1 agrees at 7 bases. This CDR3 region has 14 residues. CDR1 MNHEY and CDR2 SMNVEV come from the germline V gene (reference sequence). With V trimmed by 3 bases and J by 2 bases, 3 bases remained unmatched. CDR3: CASSFLGQQETQYF. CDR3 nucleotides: TGTGCCAGCAGTTTCCTGGGACAGCAAGAGACCCAGTACTTC.

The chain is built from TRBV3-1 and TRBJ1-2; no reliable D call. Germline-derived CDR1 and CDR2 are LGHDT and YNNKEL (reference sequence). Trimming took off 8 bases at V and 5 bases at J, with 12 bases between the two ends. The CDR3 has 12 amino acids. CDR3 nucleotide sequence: TGTGCCAGCCGAAATCCCCCATATGGCTACACCTTC. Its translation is CASRNPPYGYTF.

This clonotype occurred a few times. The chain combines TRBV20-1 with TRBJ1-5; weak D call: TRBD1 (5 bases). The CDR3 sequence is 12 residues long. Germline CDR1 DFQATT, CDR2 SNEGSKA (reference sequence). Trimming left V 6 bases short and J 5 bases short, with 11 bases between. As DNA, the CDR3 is TGCAGTGCCGGGGGAGGGCATCAGCCCCAGCATTTT. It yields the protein CSAGGGHQPQHF.

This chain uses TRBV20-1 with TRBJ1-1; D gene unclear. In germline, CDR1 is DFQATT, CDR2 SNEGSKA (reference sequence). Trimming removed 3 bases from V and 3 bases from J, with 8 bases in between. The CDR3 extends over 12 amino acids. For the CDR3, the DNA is TGCAGTGCTAGGGTACAGTACACTGAAGCTTTCTTT. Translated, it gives CSARVQYTEAFF.

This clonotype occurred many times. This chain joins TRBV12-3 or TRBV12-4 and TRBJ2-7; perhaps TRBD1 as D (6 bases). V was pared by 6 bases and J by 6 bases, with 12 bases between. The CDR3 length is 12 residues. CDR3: CASSHRVGEQYF. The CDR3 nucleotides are TGTGCCAGCAGCCACAGGGTTGGCGAGCAGTACTTC.

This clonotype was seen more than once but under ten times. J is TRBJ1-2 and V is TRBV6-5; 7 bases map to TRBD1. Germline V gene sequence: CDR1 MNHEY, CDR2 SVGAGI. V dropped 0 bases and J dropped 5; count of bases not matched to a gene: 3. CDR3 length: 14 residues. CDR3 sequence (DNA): TGTGCCAGCAGTTACTCGGGGACAGAATATGGCTACACCTTC. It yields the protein CASSYSGTEYGYTF.

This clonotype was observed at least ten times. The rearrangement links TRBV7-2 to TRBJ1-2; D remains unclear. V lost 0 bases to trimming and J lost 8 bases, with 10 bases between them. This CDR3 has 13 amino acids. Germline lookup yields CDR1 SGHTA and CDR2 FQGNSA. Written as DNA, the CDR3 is TGTGCCAGCAGCTTAGCTGCGGCTTTGGGCTACACCTTC. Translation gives CASSLAAALGYTF.

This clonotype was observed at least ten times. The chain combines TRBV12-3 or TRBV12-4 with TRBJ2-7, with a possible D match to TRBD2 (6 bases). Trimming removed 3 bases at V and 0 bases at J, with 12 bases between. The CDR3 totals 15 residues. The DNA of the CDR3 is TGTGCCAGCAGTTTCCTCGGGGGAATCTCCTACGAGCAGTACTTC. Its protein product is CASSFLGGISYEQYF.

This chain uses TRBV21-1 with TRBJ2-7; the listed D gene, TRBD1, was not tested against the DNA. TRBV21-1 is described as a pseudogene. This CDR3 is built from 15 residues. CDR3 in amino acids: CASSKGQDPRCEQYF. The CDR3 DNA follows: TGTGCCAGCAGCAAGGGCCAGGATCCCCGCTGCGAGCAGTACTTC.

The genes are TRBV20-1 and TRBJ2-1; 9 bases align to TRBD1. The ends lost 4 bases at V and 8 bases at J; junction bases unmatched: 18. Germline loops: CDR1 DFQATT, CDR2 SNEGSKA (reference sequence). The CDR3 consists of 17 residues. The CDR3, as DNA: TGCAGTGCTACCCCATCGATGGGGACAGGGTTTAAGGATGAGCAGTTCTTC. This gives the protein CSATPSMGTGFKDEQFF.